This T cell receptor (beta chain) was recorded in a study of OX40 agonist ivuxolimab in advanced cancers. Study context: Patients were given ivuxolimab, an antibody that agonizes OX40 (CD134). Three dose-escalation patients had partial responses: one with hepatocellular carcinoma and two with cutaneous melanoma.

A word on this clone: Antigen specificity is unknown.

The study, taken as a whole, reports: Dosing at 0.1 to 3.0 mg/kg was accompanied by clonal expansion of CD4+ and CD8+ blood T cells by week 6.

V lost 1 base to trimming and J lost 3 bases; unmatched junction nucleotides: 5. The CDR3 contains 16 residues. Looked up from germline, CDR1 is MGHRA and CDR2 is YSYEKL. Produced via immunoSEQ multiplex PCR; TCRdb's table is partial and in-frame only. The table shows 55,000 to 75,000 clones, with about nine tenths occurring only once. The V and J genes are TRBV4-1 and TRBJ2-3; 9 nucleotides match TRBD2. This receptor was obtained from an adult with an advanced solid tumor such as melanoma, head and neck, liver or kidney cancer. The sample here was CD4+ or CD8+ T cells sorted from blood, taken in a trial of the OX40 agonist ivuxolimab. In DNA form, the CDR3 reads TGCGCCAGCAGCCAAGCAAGTAGCGGGGGAACAGATACGCAGTATTTT. It translates to CASSQASSGGTDTQYF.